This record concerns one T cell receptor beta chain sequence. The data stem from a study of blood T cell repertoires in COVID-19. Background on the study: The origin of the acute and convalescent COVID-19 samples was the United States, Italy and Spain. The cDNA or gDNA used as material had been derived from T cells, B-cell-depleted T cells, or PBMCs.

V lost 2 bases and J lost 2, with 7 bases in between. The CDR3 totals 14 residues. From germline, CDR1 is MNHEY and CDR2 SVGAGI. In the original analysis: Scientists estimated how many nucleated cells there were by amplifying reference gene primers. Produced via immunoSEQ multiplex PCR; TCRdb's table is partial and in-frame only. The V and J calls and the clone size are those of that table, but D and trimming were determined from the DNA. The sample records roughly 150,000 clones, roughly 88% being singletons. The sequencing sample was made of peripheral blood. The chain carries TRBV6-5 and TRBJ1-3; D gene ambiguous. This receptor was identified in a woman of 80 years or more with active or convalescent COVID-19. This chain's CDR3 is CASSYEAAGNTIYF. DNA of the CDR3: TGTGCCAGCAGTTACGAGGCTGCTGGAAACACCATATATTTT.